Listed below are T cell receptor beta chains from one sample, sequenced in a study of CD8+ T cells in alopecia areata. Clones were read by immunoSEQ multiplex PCR, and TCRdb kept only the in-frame ones, dropping some. This sample carries some 200,000 clones, about three fifths of them seen once, and the ten largest clones take 5.5%. Sequencing was performed on CD4+ T cells sorted from blood, taken at week 24, from a patient treated with tofacitinib. The receptors here all came from a human donor with alopecia areata. Each CDR3 is given with its conserved first and last residue. The D gene is left open where the match is weak. Part of the rows lack a size; the others show once, few, many or a class for expanded clones.

V	D	size	J	CDR3	DNA
TRBV6-1	TRBD2	few	TRBJ2-1	CASSRLAHEQFF	TGTGCCAGCAGCCGACTAGCCCATGAGCAGTTCTTC
TRBV20-1	-	-	TRBJ2-4	CSASWNIQYF	TGCAGTGCTAGCTGGAACATTCAGTACTTC
TRBV6-5	-	-	TRBJ1-2	CASRNLGQNYGYTF	TGTGCCAGCAGAAATCTAGGACAGAACTATGGCTACACCTTC
TRBV29-1	TRBD2	-	TRBJ2-3	CSVELADTDTQYF	TGCAGCGTTGAACTAGCGGACACAGATACGCAGTATTTT
TRBV30	TRBD1	-	TRBJ1-3	CAWRLRDRGSGNTIYF	TGTGCCTGGAGGCTCCGGGACAGGGGCTCTGGAAACACCATATATTTT
TRBV7-2	TRBD1	few	TRBJ1-1	CASSLGGTVNTEAFF	TGTGCCAGCAGCTTAGGCGGGACAGTGAACACTGAAGCTTTCTTT
TRBV5-4	TRBD1	few	TRBJ2-5	CASSEVGGDRETQYF	TGTGCCAGCAGCGAAGTGGGCGGGGACAGGGAGACCCAGTACTTC
TRBV5-6	-	-	TRBJ1-6	CASSLPGTRNSPLHF	TGTGCCAGCAGCTTACCCGGGACACGAAATTCACCCCTCCACTTT
TRBV28	-	-	TRBJ1-1	CASSLERGAHGNTEAFF	TGTGCCAGCAGTTTAGAGCGGGGGGCGCACGGGAACACTGAAGCTTTCTTT
TRBV7-7	TRBD1	-	TRBJ2-5	CASSLTGAGETQYF	TGTGCCAGCAGCTTAACAGGGGCAGGAGAGACCCAGTACTTC
TRBV7-2	-	-	TRBJ2-7	CASSQNRDYEQYF	TGCGCCAGCAGCCAGAACAGGGATTACGAGCAGTACTTC
TRBV5-1	TRBD2	-	TRBJ2-5	CASRIGTSGETQYF	TGCGCCAGCAGGATCGGGACTAGCGGGGAGACCCAGTACTTC
TRBV30	TRBD2	-	TRBJ2-3	CAWTGTRLLDTQYF	TGTGCCTGGACTGGGACTAGGCTTTTGGATACGCAGTATTTT
TRBV18	-	-	TRBJ1-2	CASSPTNYGYTF	TGTGCCAGCTCACCAACGAACTATGGCTACACCTTC
TRBV7-2	-	-	TRBJ2-2	CASSLNTGELFF	TGTGCCAGCAGCTTGAACACCGGGGAGCTGTTTTTT
TRBV5-1	-	-	TRBJ1-3	CAGIGTDEFGGNTIYF	TGCGCCGGAATAGGGACTGATGAGTTCGGTGGAAACACCATATATTTT
TRBV11-2	TRBD2	few	TRBJ2-7	CASSLATSGQYF	TGTGCCAGCAGCTTAGCAACTAGCGGGCAGTACTTC
TRBV7-2	-	-	TRBJ2-5	CASSRGSQETQYF	TGTGCCAGCAGCCGTGGATCCCAAGAGACCCAGTACTTC
TRBV6-5	-	few	TRBJ2-3	CASRPPDGTDTQYF	TGTGCCAGCAGGCCCCCAGACGGCACAGATACGCAGTATTTT
TRBV29-1	-	-	TRBJ2-5	CSVERQQETQYF	TGCAGCGTTGAACGGCAGCAAGAGACCCAGTACTTC
TRBV7-2	TRBD1	few	TRBJ2-7	CASSPAGQVIYEQYF	TGTGCCAGCAGCCCGGCGGGACAGGTTATCTACGAGCAGTACTTC
TRBV29-1	-	-	TRBJ2-7	CSVGGTAYEQYF	TGCAGCGTAGGAGGGACGGCCTACGAGCAGTACTTC
TRBV7-2	-	-	TRBJ2-6	CASSLGGSFGANVLTF	TGTGCCAGCAGCTTAGGTGGCAGCTTTGGGGCCAACGTCCTGACTTTC
TRBV5-1	TRBD1	-	TRBJ2-7	CASSWQDRVSDEQYF	TGCGCCAGCAGCTGGCAGGACAGGGTCTCGGACGAGCAGTACTTC
TRBV29-1	-	few	TRBJ1-1	CSVEDRGPEAFF	TGCAGCGTTGAAGATCGAGGACCGGAAGCTTTCTTT
TRBV18	TRBD1	-	TRBJ1-2	CASSRGTDYGYTF	TGTGCCAGCTCACGCGGGACAGACTATGGCTACACCTTC
TRBV2	-	-	TRBJ2-5	CASSVGVSRVETQYF	TGTGCCAGCAGTGTTGGGGTGTCCCGCGTGGAGACCCAGTACTTC
TRBV19	-	few	TRBJ1-1	CASIANRKNTEAFF	TGTGCCAGTATCGCTAACAGGAAGAACACTGAAGCTTTCTTT
TRBV2	-	-	TRBJ2-5	CASSEQETQYF	TGTGCCAGCAGCGAACAAGAGACCCAGTACTTC
TRBV25-1	TRBD2	-	TRBJ2-7	CASSDSSRTSGGPYEQYF	TGTGCCAGCAGTGATTCCTCCCGGACTAGCGGGGGACCCTACGAGCAGTACTTC
TRBV15	-	-	TRBJ2-5	CATSNLIKGVQYF	TGTGCCACCAGCAACCTTATCAAGGGTGTCCAGTACTTC
TRBV7-2	-	-	TRBJ2-3	CASSLEGIDTQYF	TGTGCCAGCAGCTTAGAGGGGATAGATACGCAGTATTTT
TRBV6-5	-	few	TRBJ2-7	CASSRDGEQYF	TGTGCCAGCAGCCGGGATGGCGAGCAGTACTTC
TRBV7-2	TRBD1	-	TRBJ1-5	CASRQGAGQPQHF	TGTGCCAGCAGACAGGGGGCGGGTCAGCCCCAGCATTTT
TRBV7-2	-	-	TRBJ1-5	CASSPHREGNQPQHF	TGTGCCAGCAGCCCCCACCGGGAGGGCAATCAGCCCCAGCATTTT
TRBV7-2	-	-	TRBJ1-2	CASSRDSYGYTF	TGTGCCAGCAGCCGAGACAGCTATGGCTACACCTTC